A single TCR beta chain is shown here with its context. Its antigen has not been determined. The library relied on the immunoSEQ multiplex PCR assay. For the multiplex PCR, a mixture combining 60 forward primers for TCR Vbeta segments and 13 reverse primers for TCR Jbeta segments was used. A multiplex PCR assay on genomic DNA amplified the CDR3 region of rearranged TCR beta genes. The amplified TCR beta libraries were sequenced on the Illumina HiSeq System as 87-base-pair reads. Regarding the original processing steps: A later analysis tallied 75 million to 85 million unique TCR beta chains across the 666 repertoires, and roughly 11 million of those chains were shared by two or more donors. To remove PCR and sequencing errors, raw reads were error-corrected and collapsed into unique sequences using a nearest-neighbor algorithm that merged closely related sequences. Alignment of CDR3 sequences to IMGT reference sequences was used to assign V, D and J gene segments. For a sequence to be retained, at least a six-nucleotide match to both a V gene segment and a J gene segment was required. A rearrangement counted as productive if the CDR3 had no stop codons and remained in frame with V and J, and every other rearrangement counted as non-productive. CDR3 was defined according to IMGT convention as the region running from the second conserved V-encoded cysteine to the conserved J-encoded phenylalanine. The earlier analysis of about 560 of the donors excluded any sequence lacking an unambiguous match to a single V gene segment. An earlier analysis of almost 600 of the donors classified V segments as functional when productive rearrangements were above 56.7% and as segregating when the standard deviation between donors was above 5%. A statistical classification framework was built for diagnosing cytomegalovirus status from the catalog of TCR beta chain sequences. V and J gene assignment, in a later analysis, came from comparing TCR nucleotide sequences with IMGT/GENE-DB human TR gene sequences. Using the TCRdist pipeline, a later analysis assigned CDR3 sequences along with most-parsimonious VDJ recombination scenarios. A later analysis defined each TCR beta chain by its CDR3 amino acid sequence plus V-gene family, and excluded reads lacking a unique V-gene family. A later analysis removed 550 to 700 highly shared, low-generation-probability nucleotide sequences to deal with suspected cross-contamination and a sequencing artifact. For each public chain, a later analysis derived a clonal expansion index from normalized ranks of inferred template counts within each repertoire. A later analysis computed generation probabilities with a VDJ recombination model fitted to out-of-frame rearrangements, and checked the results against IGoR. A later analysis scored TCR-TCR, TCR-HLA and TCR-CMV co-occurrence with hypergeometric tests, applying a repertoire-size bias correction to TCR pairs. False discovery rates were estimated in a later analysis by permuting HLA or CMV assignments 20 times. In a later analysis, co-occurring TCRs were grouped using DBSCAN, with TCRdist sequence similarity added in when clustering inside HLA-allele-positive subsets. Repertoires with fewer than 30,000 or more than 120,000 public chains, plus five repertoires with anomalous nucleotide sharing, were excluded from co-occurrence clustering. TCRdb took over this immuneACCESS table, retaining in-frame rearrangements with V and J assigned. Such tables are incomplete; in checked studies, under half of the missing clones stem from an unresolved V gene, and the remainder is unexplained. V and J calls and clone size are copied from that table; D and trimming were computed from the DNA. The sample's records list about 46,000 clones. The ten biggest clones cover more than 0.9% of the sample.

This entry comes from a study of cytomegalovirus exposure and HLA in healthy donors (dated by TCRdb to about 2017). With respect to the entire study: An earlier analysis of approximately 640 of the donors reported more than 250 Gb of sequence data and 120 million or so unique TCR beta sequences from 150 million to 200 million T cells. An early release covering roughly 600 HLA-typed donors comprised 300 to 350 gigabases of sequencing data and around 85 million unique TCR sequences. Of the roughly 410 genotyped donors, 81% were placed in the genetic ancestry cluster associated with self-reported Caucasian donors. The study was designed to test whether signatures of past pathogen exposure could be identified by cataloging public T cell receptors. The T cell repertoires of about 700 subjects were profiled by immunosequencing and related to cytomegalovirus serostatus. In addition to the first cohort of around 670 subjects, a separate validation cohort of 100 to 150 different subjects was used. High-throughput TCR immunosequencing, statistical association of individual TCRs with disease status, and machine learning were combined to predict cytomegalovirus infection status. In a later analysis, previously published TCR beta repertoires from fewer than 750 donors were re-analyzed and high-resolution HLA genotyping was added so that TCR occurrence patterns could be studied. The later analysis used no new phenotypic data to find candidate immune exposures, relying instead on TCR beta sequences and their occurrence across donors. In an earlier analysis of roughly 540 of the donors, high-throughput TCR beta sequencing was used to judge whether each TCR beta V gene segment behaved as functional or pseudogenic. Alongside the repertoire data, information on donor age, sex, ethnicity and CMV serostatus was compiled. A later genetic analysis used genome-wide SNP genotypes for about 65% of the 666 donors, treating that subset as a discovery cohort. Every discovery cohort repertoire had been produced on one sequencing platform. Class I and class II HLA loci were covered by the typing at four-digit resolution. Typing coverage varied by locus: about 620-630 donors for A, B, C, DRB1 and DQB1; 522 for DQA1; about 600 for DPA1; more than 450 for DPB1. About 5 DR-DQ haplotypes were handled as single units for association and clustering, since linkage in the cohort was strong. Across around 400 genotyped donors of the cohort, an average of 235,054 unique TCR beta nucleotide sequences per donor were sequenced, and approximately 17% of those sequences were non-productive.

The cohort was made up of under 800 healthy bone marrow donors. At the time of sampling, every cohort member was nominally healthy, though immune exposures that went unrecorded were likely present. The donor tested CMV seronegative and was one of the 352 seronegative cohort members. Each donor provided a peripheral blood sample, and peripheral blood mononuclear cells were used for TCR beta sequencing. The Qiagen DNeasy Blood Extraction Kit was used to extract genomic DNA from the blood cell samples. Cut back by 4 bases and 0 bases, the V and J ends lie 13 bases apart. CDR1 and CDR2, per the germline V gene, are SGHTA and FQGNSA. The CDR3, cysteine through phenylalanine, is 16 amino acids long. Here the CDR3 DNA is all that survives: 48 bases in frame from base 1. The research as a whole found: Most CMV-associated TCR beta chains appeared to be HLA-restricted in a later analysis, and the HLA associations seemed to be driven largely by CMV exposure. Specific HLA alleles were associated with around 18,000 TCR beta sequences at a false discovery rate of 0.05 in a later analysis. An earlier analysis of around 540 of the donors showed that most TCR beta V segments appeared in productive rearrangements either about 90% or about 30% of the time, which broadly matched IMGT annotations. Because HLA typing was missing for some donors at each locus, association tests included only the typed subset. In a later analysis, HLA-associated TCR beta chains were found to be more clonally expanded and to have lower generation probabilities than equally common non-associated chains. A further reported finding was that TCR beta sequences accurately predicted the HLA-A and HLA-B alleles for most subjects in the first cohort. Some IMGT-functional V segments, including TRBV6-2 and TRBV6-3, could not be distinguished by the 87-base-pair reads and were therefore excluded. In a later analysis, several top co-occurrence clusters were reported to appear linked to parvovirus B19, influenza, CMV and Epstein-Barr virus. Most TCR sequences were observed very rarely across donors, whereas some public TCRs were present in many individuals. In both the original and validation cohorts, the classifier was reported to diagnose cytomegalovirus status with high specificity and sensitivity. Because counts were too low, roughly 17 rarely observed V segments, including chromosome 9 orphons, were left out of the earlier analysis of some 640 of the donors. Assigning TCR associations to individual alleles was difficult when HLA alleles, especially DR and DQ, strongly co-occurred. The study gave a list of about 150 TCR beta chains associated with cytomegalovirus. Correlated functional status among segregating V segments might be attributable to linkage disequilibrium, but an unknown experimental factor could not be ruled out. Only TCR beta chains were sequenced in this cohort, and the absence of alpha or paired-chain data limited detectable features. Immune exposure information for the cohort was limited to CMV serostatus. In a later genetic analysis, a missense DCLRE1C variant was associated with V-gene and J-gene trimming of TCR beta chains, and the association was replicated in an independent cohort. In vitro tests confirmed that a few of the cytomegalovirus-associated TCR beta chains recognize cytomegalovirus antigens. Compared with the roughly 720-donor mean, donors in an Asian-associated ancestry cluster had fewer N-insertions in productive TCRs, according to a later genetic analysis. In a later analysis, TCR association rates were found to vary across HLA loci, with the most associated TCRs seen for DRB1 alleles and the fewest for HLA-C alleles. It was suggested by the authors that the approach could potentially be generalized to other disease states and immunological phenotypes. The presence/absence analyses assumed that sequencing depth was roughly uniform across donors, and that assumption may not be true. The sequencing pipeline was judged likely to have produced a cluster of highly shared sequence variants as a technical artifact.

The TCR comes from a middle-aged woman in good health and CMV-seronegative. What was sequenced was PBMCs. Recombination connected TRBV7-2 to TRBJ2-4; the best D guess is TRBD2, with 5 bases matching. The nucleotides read TGTGCCAGCAGCTCGGACGGGAAATTAGCCAAAAACATTCAGTACTTC. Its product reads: CASSSDGKLAKNIQYF.